A selection of T cell receptor beta chains follows, all from one sample in a study of Ad26.COV2.S vaccination and SARS-CoV-2 variants. Profiling relied on immunoSEQ multiplex PCR, and the TCRdb table lists in-frame clones only, not all of them. The sample shows around 270,000 clones, around 90% of them seen only once. Sequences were derived from peripheral blood, sampled in a trial of Ad26.COV2.S vaccine versus placebo. Receptors were obtained from a person between 18 and 65 years old who received the Ad26.COV2.S COVID-19 vaccine or a placebo. CDR3s include the opening cysteine and the closing phenylalanine or tryptophan. D genes are given only for firm matches. Clone size is given for some rows only: seen once, a few or many times, or a class if the clone is expanded.

clone size	V gene	D gene	J gene	CDR3 protein	CDR3 DNA
-	TRBV7-9	-	TRBJ2-3	CASSLRQGSTDTQYF	TGTGCCAGCAGCTTAAGGCAGGGAAGCACAGATACGCAGTATTTT
-	TRBV21-1	-	TRBJ2-3	CAPHHTQYF	TGTGCCCCCCATCATACGCAGTATTTT
-	TRBV6-6	TRBD1	TRBJ2-7	CASSYTPGTGYEQYF	TGTGCCAGCAGTTACACCCCCGGGACAGGGTACGAGCAGTACTTC
-	TRBV7-9	-	TRBJ1-1	CASSPRGVNTEAFF	TGTGCCAGCAGCCCGAGAGGGGTGAACACTGAAGCTTTCTTT
-	TRBV12-3/TRBV12-4	TRBD1	TRBJ1-2	CASKPTGNYGYTF	TGTGCCAGCAAGCCGACAGGGAACTATGGCTACACCTTC
many	TRBV27	-	TRBJ1-5	CASSSYRYSNQPQHF	TGTGCCAGCAGTTCCTATCGATATAGCAATCAGCCCCAGCATTTT
-	TRBV5-4	TRBD1	TRBJ2-1	CASSEDRGRNEQFF	TGTGCCAGCAGCGAGGACAGGGGGCGGAATGAGCAGTTCTTC
-	TRBV7-9	TRBD2	TRBJ2-5	CATSRLAGKETQYF	TGTGCGACCAGTCGGCTAGCGGGGAAAGAGACCCAGTACTTC
-	TRBV7-9	TRBD2	TRBJ2-5	CASSFGTSGQETQYF	TGTGCCAGCAGCTTCGGGACTAGCGGACAAGAGACCCAGTACTTC
-	TRBV15	-	TRBJ1-5	CATSRDKGLGQPQHF	TGTGCCACCAGCAGAGATAAGGGGTTGGGGCAGCCCCAGCATTTT
few	TRBV3-1/TRBV3-2	-	TRBJ1-1	CASSPDRFEAFF	TGTGCCAGCAGCCCTGACAGATTTGAAGCTTTCTTT
-	TRBV24-1	TRBD2	TRBJ2-3	CATGISGVTDTQYF	TGTGCCACCGGTATTAGCGGGGTCACAGATACGCAGTATTTT
few	TRBV7-9	-	TRBJ2-2	CASSGYSDTGELFF	TGTGCCAGCAGCGGGTATTCCGACACCGGGGAGCTGTTTTTT
-	TRBV27	TRBD1	TRBJ1-2	CASRPGGRGNYGYTF	TGTGCCAGCCGCCCTGGGGGCAGGGGGAACTATGGCTACACCTTC
-	TRBV24-1	-	TRBJ1-4	CATSDLQEFRYEKLFF	TGTGCCACCAGTGATTTGCAAGAGTTCCGGTATGAAAAACTGTTTTTT
-	TRBV7-9	-	TRBJ1-6	CASSLSLSSYNSPLHF	TGTGCCAGCAGCTTAAGCCTGAGCTCCTATAATTCACCCCTCCACTTT
-	TRBV3-1/TRBV3-2	-	TRBJ1-6	CASSRSRENNSPLHF	TGTGCCAGCAGCCGATCCCGGGAGAATAATTCACCCCTCCACTTT
-	TRBV18	-	TRBJ1-2	CASSPLRDSRGYTF	TGTGCCAGCTCACCCCTTCGGGACTCGAGGGGCTACACCTTC
-	TRBV6-2/TRBV6-3	TRBD2	TRBJ2-1	CASSYASGYNEQFF	TGTGCCAGCAGTTATGCTAGCGGGTACAATGAGCAGTTCTTC
-	TRBV30	-	TRBJ2-7	CAWAKDGFNVYF	TGTGCCTGGGCTAAGGACGGGTTTAATGTCTACTTC
-	TRBV29-1	-	TRBJ1-1	CSVKRAWGNTEAFF	TGCAGCGTTAAAAGGGCCTGGGGGAACACTGAAGCTTTCTTT
once	TRBV6-5	-	TRBJ1-3	CASSSTLGNTIYF	TGTGCCAGCAGTTCCACCCTAGGAAACACCATATATTTT
-	TRBV7-2	TRBD2	TRBJ2-1	CASSPQRDLRNEQFF	TGTGCCAGCAGCCCACAGCGGGACCTTCGCAATGAGCAGTTCTTC
-	TRBV4-1	TRBD2	TRBJ2-2	CASSQSGLAGGGWRNTGELFF	TGCGCCAGCAGCCAATCCGGACTAGCGGGAGGCGGTTGGCGAAACACCGGGGAGCTGTTTTTT
-	TRBV27	-	TRBJ2-7	CASSLRAYYEQYF	TGTGCCAGCAGCCTCAGGGCATACTACGAGCAGTACTTC
-	TRBV18	TRBD1	TRBJ1-1	CASSPLGQAPTEAFF	TGTGCCAGCTCACCACTCGGACAGGCCCCCACTGAAGCTTTCTTT
-	TRBV6-2/TRBV6-3	-	TRBJ1-1	CASSYSPQRVNTEAFF	TGTGCCAGCAGTTACTCACCCCAGCGTGTTAACACTGAAGCTTTCTTT
once	TRBV7-3	-	TRBJ2-5	CASSLRRGQQETQYF	TGTGCCAGCAGCTTACGGAGAGGACAGCAAGAGACCCAGTACTTC
-	TRBV2	-	TRBJ1-5	CASRTANQPQHF	TGTGCCAGCAGGACGGCGAATCAGCCCCAGCATTTT
-	TRBV19	-	TRBJ2-5	CASSRGRRIETQYF	TGTGCCAGTAGTAGGGGACGGAGAATCGAGACCCAGTACTTC
-	TRBV5-4	TRBD2	TRBJ2-3	CASSWGLTNTDTQYF	TGTGCCAGCAGCTGGGGACTAACGAACACAGATACGCAGTATTTT
-	TRBV5-4	-	TRBJ1-4	CASSQTGSTNEKLFF	TGTGCCAGCAGCCAGACTGGATCAACTAATGAAAAACTGTTTTTT
-	TRBV30	-	TRBJ1-4	CATSGLGYEEKLFF	TGTGCCACTTCGGGCCTGGGTTACGAGGAAAAACTGTTTTTT
-	TRBV7-2	-	TRBJ1-4	CASSSAGINEKLFF	TGTGCCAGCAGCTCCGCGGGGATTAATGAAAAACTGTTTTTT
-	TRBV19	TRBD1	TRBJ1-1	CASSIRTGQNTEAFF	TGTGCCAGTAGTATCCGGACAGGGCAGAACACTGAAGCTTTCTTT
few	TRBV5-1	TRBD1	TRBJ2-1	CASSFDRGHNNEQFF	TGCGCCAGCAGCTTCGACAGGGGACATAACAATGAGCAGTTCTTC
-	TRBV2	-	TRBJ1-1	CATSREGNTEAFF	TGTGCCACCTCCAGGGAAGGGAACACTGAAGCTTTCTTT
-	TRBV13	TRBD1	TRBJ1-2	CASSLGQGDGYGYTF	TGTGCCAGCAGCTTGGGACAGGGGGATGGCTATGGCTACACCTTC
once	TRBV19	-	TRBJ1-1	CASSTPGTPNTEAFF	TGTGCCAGTAGTACACCCGGGACTCCCAACACTGAAGCTTTCTTT
-	TRBV30	-	TRBJ1-4	CAWGGLNEKLFF	TGTGCCTGGGGGGGTCTCAATGAAAAACTGTTTTTT
-	TRBV6-5	TRBD1	TRBJ1-1	CASSYSTGMNTEAFF	TGTGCCAGCAGTTACTCGACAGGGATGAACACTGAAGCTTTCTTT
-	TRBV11-2	-	TRBJ2-1	CASSLGGGSSYNEQFF	TGTGCCAGCAGCTTAGGGGGAGGATCATCCTACAATGAGCAGTTCTTC
few	TRBV19	TRBD1	TRBJ1-2	CASSRPVGTDRGYTF	TGTGCCAGTAGTAGGCCCGTAGGGACAGATCGTGGCTACACCTTC
-	TRBV7-2	-	TRBJ1-2	CASSLAPGNNYGYTF	TGTGCCAGCAGCTTAGCCCCAGGAAATAACTATGGCTACACCTTC
-	TRBV18	-	TRBJ2-3	CASSPPVREGGTDTQYF	TGTGCCAGCTCACCACCGGTAAGGGAAGGGGGCACAGATACGCAGTATTTT
-	TRBV6-5	-	TRBJ1-1	CASRTVNTEAFF	TGTGCCAGCAGAACAGTGAACACTGAAGCTTTCTTT
-	TRBV7-2	-	TRBJ1-5	CASSLGQDGGSNQPQHF	TGTGCCAGCAGCTTAGGGCAGGACGGTGGGAGCAATCAGCCCCAGCATTTT
-	TRBV6-2/TRBV6-3	-	TRBJ2-5	CASSYYGGSQYF	TGTGCCAGCAGTTACTACGGGGGCTCCCAGTACTTC
few	TRBV7-9	-	TRBJ1-2	CASSLLGVEDGYTF	TGTGCCAGCAGCTTATTGGGGGTTGAGGATGGCTACACCTTC
-	TRBV2	-	TRBJ1-1	CASSESEAFF	TGTGCCAGCAGTGAGTCTGAAGCTTTCTTT
-	TRBV4-3	-	TRBJ2-1	CASSQDVGEYNEQFF	TGCGCCAGCAGCCAAGATGTCGGAGAGTACAATGAGCAGTTCTTC